The rows below give T cell receptor beta chains drawn from one sample of a study of blood T cell repertoires in COVID-19. The table came from immunoSEQ multiplex PCR; TCRdb's copy has only in-frame clones and leaves some out. The table shows over 70,000 clones, with roughly 81% occurring only once. The sample comprised peripheral blood. These receptors all stem from a man in his fifties or sixties with COVID-19, enrolled during active disease. CDR3s include the opening cysteine and the closing phenylalanine or tryptophan. The order of the fields is J gene, CDR3 length, V gene, clone size, D gene, CDR3 DNA, CDR3 protein. D genes are given only for firm matches. Clone size is given for some rows only: seen once, a few or many times, or a class if the clone is expanded.

J gene: TRBJ2-2; CDR3 length: 17; V gene: TRBV2; clone size: .; D gene: .; CDR3 DNA: TGTGCCAGCACAGGGTTAACGGAGAACGGATTCACCGGGGAGCTGTTTTTT; CDR3 protein: CASTGLTENGFTGELFF
J gene: TRBJ1-4; CDR3 length: 17; V gene: TRBV5-4; clone size: .; D gene: .; CDR3 DNA: TGTGCCAGCAGCTCTGGGGGCGACCCCAGAATTAATGAAAAACTGTTTTTT; CDR3 protein: CASSSGGDPRINEKLFF
J gene: TRBJ2-5; CDR3 length: 15; V gene: TRBV10-3; clone size: .; D gene: .; CDR3 DNA: TGTGCCATATTGGGCGACAGGACCCTCCAAGAGACCCAGTACTTC; CDR3 protein: CAILGDRTLQETQYF
J gene: TRBJ2-5; CDR3 length: 14; V gene: TRBV5-4; clone size: few; D gene: TRBD1; CDR3 DNA: TGTGCCAGCAGCCGTTCCGGGACAGAAGAGACCCAGTACTTC; CDR3 protein: CASSRSGTEETQYF
J gene: TRBJ1-5; CDR3 length: 13; V gene: TRBV29-1; clone size: once; D gene: TRBD1; CDR3 DNA: TGCAGCGTCAGGACAGGCGTAGATCAGCCCCAGCATTTT; CDR3 protein: CSVRTGVDQPQHF
J gene: TRBJ1-2; CDR3 length: 17; V gene: TRBV10-3; clone size: .; D gene: .; CDR3 DNA: TGTGCCATCAGTGAGTCCGCGGGGCAGACTGACTATGGCGGCTACACCTTC; CDR3 protein: CAISESAGQTDYGGYTF
J gene: TRBJ2-1; CDR3 length: 17; V gene: TRBV24-1; clone size: .; D gene: .; CDR3 DNA: TGTGCCACCAGTGATGCCCAGGGACTGGCGTCCTACAATGAGCAGTTCTTC; CDR3 protein: CATSDAQGLASYNEQFF
J gene: TRBJ2-1; CDR3 length: 16; V gene: TRBV3-1/TRBV3-2; clone size: once; D gene: TRBD2; CDR3 DNA: TGTGCCAGCAGCAACGACCTAGCGGGGTTCCGAAATGAGCAGTTCTTC; CDR3 protein: CASSNDLAGFRNEQFF
J gene: TRBJ1-4; CDR3 length: 16; V gene: TRBV6-1; clone size: .; D gene: TRBD1; CDR3 DNA: TGTGCCAGCAGTGAAGCCTATGGGACAGGCAATGAAAAACTGTTTTTT; CDR3 protein: CASSEAYGTGNEKLFF
J gene: TRBJ2-5; CDR3 length: 15; V gene: TRBV7-2; clone size: .; D gene: .; CDR3 DNA: TGTGCCAGCAGCTTAGTAGGGCAGGGGTATGAGACCCAGTACTTC; CDR3 protein: CASSLVGQGYETQYF
J gene: TRBJ1-6; CDR3 length: 12; V gene: TRBV28; clone size: .; D gene: .; CDR3 DNA: TGTGCCAGCAGTTACGGGGGGTCACCCCTCCACTTT; CDR3 protein: CASSYGGSPLHF
J gene: TRBJ1-2; CDR3 length: 13; V gene: TRBV28; clone size: .; D gene: .; CDR3 DNA: TGTGCCAGCAGTATCCAAGCTTACTATGGCTACACCTTC; CDR3 protein: CASSIQAYYGYTF
J gene: TRBJ2-3; CDR3 length: 15; V gene: TRBV6-5; clone size: once; D gene: TRBD2; CDR3 DNA: TGTGCCAGCAGTTATTCCGGGAGGGCGACAGATACGCAGTATTTT; CDR3 protein: CASSYSGRATDTQYF
J gene: TRBJ2-1; CDR3 length: 19; V gene: TRBV5-1; clone size: .; D gene: TRBD1; CDR3 DNA: TGCGCCAGCAGCTTGGCCTTCTTTCCCGGGACAGTAAGCTACAATGAGCAGTTCTTC; CDR3 protein: CASSLAFFPGTVSYNEQFF
J gene: TRBJ2-7; CDR3 length: 15; V gene: TRBV2; clone size: once; D gene: TRBD1; CDR3 DNA: TGTGCCAGCGGCTACCGGGACAGGGGGCGCGGTGAGCAGTACTTC; CDR3 protein: CASGYRDRGRGEQYF
J gene: TRBJ2-7; CDR3 length: 15; V gene: TRBV7-9; clone size: .; D gene: .; CDR3 DNA: TGTGCCAGCAGCTTAGTTGAGACAGGAGCCTACGAGCAGTACTTC; CDR3 protein: CASSLVETGAYEQYF
J gene: TRBJ2-2; CDR3 length: 15; V gene: TRBV13; clone size: few; D gene: .; CDR3 DNA: TGTGCCAGCAGTTACGCAGGGGCCAACACCGGGGAGCTGTTTTTT; CDR3 protein: CASSYAGANTGELFF
J gene: TRBJ1-6; CDR3 length: 16; V gene: TRBV9; clone size: once; D gene: .; CDR3 DNA: TGTGCCAGCAGCGTAGACCCGGACACCATAAATTCACCCCTCCACTTT; CDR3 protein: CASSVDPDTINSPLHF
J gene: TRBJ1-2; CDR3 length: 11; V gene: TRBV6-5; clone size: .; D gene: .; CDR3 DNA: TGTGCCAGCTGGCAGGGTCGTGGCTACACCTTC; CDR3 protein: CASWQGRGYTF
J gene: TRBJ1-3; CDR3 length: 18; V gene: TRBV19; clone size: .; D gene: TRBD1; CDR3 DNA: TGTGCCAGTAGCCCACCCGGACAGGGGATCAGCTCTGGAAACACCATATATTTT; CDR3 protein: CASSPPGQGISSGNTIYF
J gene: TRBJ2-2; CDR3 length: 14; V gene: TRBV3-1/TRBV3-2; clone size: .; D gene: .; CDR3 DNA: TGTGCCAGCAGCCAAGTTATAGCCACCGGGGAGCTGTTTTTT; CDR3 protein: CASSQVIATGELFF
J gene: TRBJ2-1; CDR3 length: 12; V gene: TRBV5-1; clone size: .; D gene: TRBD1; CDR3 DNA: TGCGCCAGCAGCTTGAGGACAGGGGAGCAGTTCTTC; CDR3 protein: CASSLRTGEQFF
J gene: TRBJ1-2; CDR3 length: 13; V gene: TRBV7-2; clone size: .; D gene: TRBD1; CDR3 DNA: TGTGCCAGCAGCTTACCCCAGGGGGGCGGCTACACCTTC; CDR3 protein: CASSLPQGGGYTF
J gene: TRBJ1-2; CDR3 length: 15; V gene: TRBV9; clone size: .; D gene: .; CDR3 DNA: TGTGCCAGCAGCGTAACGGCCGATACAGGTGGCGGCTACACCTTC; CDR3 protein: CASSVTADTGGGYTF
J gene: TRBJ2-7; CDR3 length: 13; V gene: TRBV30; clone size: .; D gene: TRBD1; CDR3 DNA: TGTGCCTGGAGTAGAGACAGGGCTAGGGAGCAGTACTTC; CDR3 protein: CAWSRDRAREQYF
J gene: TRBJ2-3; CDR3 length: 14; V gene: TRBV5-1; clone size: .; D gene: TRBD1; CDR3 DNA: TGCGCCAGCAGCTCGCAGGGGGGCACAGATACGCAGTATTTT; CDR3 protein: CASSSQGGTDTQYF
J gene: TRBJ1-6; CDR3 length: 16; V gene: TRBV18; clone size: .; D gene: .; CDR3 DNA: TGTGCCAGCTCCAGGCGGGCAAGCTCCTATAATTCACCCCTCCACTTT; CDR3 protein: CASSRRASSYNSPLHF
J gene: TRBJ2-1; CDR3 length: 15; V gene: TRBV5-1; clone size: .; D gene: .; CDR3 DNA: TGCGCCAGCAGCTTGGCCTCAGGGTCCTACAATGAGCAGTTCTTC; CDR3 protein: CASSLASGSYNEQFF
J gene: TRBJ1-3; CDR3 length: 17; V gene: TRBV7-9; clone size: .; D gene: TRBD1; CDR3 DNA: TGTGCCAGCAGCTTCATCCCGGGACAGAAAATTGGAAACACCATATATTTT; CDR3 protein: CASSFIPGQKIGNTIYF
J gene: TRBJ1-1; CDR3 length: 16; V gene: TRBV5-5; clone size: few; D gene: TRBD1; CDR3 DNA: TGTGCCAGCAGGGCCGGGACAGTGTTGATGAACACTGAAGCTTTCTTT; CDR3 protein: CASRAGTVLMNTEAFF
J gene: TRBJ2-7; CDR3 length: 17; V gene: TRBV28; clone size: .; D gene: TRBD2; CDR3 DNA: TGTGCCAGCAGTTTCCCTGGACTAGCGGGAGTTTCCTACGAGCAGTACTTC; CDR3 protein: CASSFPGLAGVSYEQYF
J gene: TRBJ2-5; CDR3 length: 13; V gene: TRBV18; clone size: .; D gene: .; CDR3 DNA: TGTGCCAGCTCAAAGCAAGATCAAGAGACCCAGTACTTC; CDR3 protein: CASSKQDQETQYF
J gene: TRBJ1-5; CDR3 length: 13; V gene: TRBV19; clone size: .; D gene: .; CDR3 DNA: TGTGCCAGTAGGGTTAACAGGGATCAGCCCCAGCATTTT; CDR3 protein: CASRVNRDQPQHF